One sample yielded the 2 T cell receptor beta chains listed below, sequenced in a study of breast tumors, draining lymph nodes, adjacent tissues. TCRdb re-derived calls from the multiplex PCR reads in MiXCR, one entry per CDR3 protein. The sample lists about 8,300 distinct CDR3 sequences; over 60% were seen once. The sample consisted of tumor-adjacent breast tissue. These receptors were taken from a female donor with breast cancer. Some clones in this sample may be carry-over from other donors' samples.

In nucleotides, the CDR3 is TGTGCCAGCAGCATAAGAACCAGTGATTCACCCCTCCACTTT. It codes for CASSIRTSDSPLHF. The gene calls are TRBV9 and TRBJ1-6; D is unclear. Per the germline V gene, CDR1 is SGDLS and CDR2 is YYNGEE. V gave up 4 bases and J gave up 8 bases, with 13 bases separating them. There are 14 residues in the CDR3.

In this sample, this clonotype turned up many times. This rearrangement joins TRBV4-1 to TRBJ2-1; 7 positions match TRBD2. V was clipped by 3 bases and J by 4 bases; unmatched bases: 3. The germline CDR1 and CDR2 sequences are MGHRA and YSYEKL. This CDR3 has 14 amino acids. CDR3 bases: TGCGCCAGCAGCCAGACTAGCCAATACAATGAGCAGTTCTTC. This codes for CASSQTSQYNEQFF.